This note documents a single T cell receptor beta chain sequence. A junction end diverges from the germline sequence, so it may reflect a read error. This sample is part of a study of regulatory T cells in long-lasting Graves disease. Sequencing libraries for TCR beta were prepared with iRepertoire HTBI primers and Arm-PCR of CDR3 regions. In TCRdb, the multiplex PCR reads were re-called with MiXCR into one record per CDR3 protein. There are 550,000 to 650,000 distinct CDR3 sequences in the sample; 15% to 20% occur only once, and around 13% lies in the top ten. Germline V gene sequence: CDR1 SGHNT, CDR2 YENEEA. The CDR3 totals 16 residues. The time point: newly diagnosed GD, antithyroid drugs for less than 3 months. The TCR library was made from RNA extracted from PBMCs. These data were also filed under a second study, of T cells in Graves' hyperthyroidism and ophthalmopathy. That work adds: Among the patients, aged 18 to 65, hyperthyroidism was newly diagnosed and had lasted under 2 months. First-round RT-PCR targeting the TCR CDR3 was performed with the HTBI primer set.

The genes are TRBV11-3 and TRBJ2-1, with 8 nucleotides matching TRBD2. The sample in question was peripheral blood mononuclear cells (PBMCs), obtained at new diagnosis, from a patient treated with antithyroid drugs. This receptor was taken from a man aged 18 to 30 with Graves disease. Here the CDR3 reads CASSLVLAELYNEQFF. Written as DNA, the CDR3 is TGCGCCAGCAGCTTGGTACTAGCGGAACTCTACAATGAGCAGTTCTTC.